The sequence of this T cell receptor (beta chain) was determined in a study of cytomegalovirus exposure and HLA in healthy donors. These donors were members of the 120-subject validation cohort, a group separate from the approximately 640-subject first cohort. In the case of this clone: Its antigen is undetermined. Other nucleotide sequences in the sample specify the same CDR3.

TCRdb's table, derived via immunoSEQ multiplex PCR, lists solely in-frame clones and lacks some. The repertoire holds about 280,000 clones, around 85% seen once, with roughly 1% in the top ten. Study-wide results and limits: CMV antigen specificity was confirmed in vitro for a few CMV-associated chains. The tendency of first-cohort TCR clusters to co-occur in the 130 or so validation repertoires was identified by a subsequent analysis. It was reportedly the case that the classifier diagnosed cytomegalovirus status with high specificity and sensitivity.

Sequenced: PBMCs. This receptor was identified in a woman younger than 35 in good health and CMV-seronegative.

CDR3 DNA sequence: TGTGCCAGCAGCTTGGCGGGACAGGGAGACCATGGCTACACCTTC. This translates into CASSLAGQGDHGYTF. This chain joins TRBV5-4 and TRBJ1-2; TRBD1 matches 9 bases. Germline lookup yields CDR1 SGHNT and CDR2 YYREEE (reference sequence). The CDR3 runs 15 residues. V lost 0 bases to trimming and J lost 6 bases; unmatched junction nucleotides: 6.